Shown below are 23 T cell receptor beta chains from a single sample sequenced in a study of blood T cell repertoires in COVID-19. Data came from immunoSEQ multiplex PCR; TCRdb stores just in-frame clones and leaves some out. The profile shows roughly 100,000 clones, nearly 90% of them singletons. Sequences were obtained from peripheral blood. The receptors come from a man aged 50 to 60 in a cohort sampled during active COVID-19.

The V gene is TRBV6-6, the J gene TRBJ1-5; weak D call: TRBD1 (5 bases). Germline CDR1 and CDR2: MNHNY and SVGAGI (reference sequence). V lost 2 bases, J lost 2 bases, and 13 bases lay in between. This CDR3 has 16 amino acids. The CDR3 spells CASSYDSRGGNQPQHF. DNA of the CDR3: TGTGCCAGCAGTTACGATTCCCGGGGGGGCAATCAGCCCCAGCATTTT.

V is TRBV28 and J is TRBJ1-6; TRBD1 is a possible D gene (5 bases). The CDR3 has 13 residues. V lost 8 bases and J 6 bases, leaving 11 bases between the germline ends. CDR1 MDHEN and CDR2 SYDVKM come from the germline V gene. CDR3 region: CASLLGGNSPLHF. Here the CDR3 DNA reads TGTGCCAGCCTCCTCGGGGGTAATTCACCCCTCCACTTT.

Only a few counts were recorded for this clone. The V and J genes are TRBV14 and TRBJ1-4; D remains unclear. The germline V and J ends were trimmed by 0 bases and 5 bases, with 22 bases remaining between them. This CDR3 is built from 19 residues. Germline V lookup: CDR1 SGHDN, CDR2 FVKESK. DNA of the CDR3: TGTGCCAGCAGCCAAGATCTAGTTCCCGGCGGCAGAGGAAATGAAAAACTGTTTTTT. As protein: CASSQDLVPGGRGNEKLFF. Together with reference TRBV14 and TRBJ1-4, the CDR3 gives the full variable domain: EAGVTQFPSHSVIEKGQTVTLRCDPISGHDNLYWYRRVMGKEIKFLLHFVKESKQDESGMPNNRFLAERTGGTYSTLKVQPAELEDSGVYFCASSQDLVPGGRGNEKLFFGSGTQLSVL.

This chain connects TRBV28 to TRBJ1-2, with a tentative D call TRBD1 (6 bases). Per germline, CDR1 MDHEN and CDR2 SYDVKM. The CDR3 consists of 12 residues. The V and J ends lost 5 bases and 8 bases respectively, with 12 bases between them. In DNA form, the CDR3 reads TGTGCCAGCAGTACAGGGCCGGGAGGCTACACCTTC. The encoded protein is CASSTGPGGYTF.

V and J are TRBV19 and TRBJ2-5; tentatively, D is TRBD2 (6 bases). The V end lost 10 bases, the J end lost 5 bases, and 14 bases lay between the germline ends. Per germline, CDR1 LNHDA and CDR2 SQIVND (reference sequence). The CDR3 spans 12 residues. The CDR3 nucleotides are TGTGCCACCCAAAGCGGAGGGGAGACCCAGTACTTC. Translating it yields CATQSGGETQYF.

The chain is built from TRBV7-9 and TRBJ2-1, with TRBD2 matching over 14 bases. Germline V lookup: CDR1 SEHNR, CDR2 FQNEAQ (reference sequence). This CDR3 is 16 amino acids long. The V gene end was trimmed by 4 bases and the J gene end by 2 bases; junction bases not matched to a gene: 1. CDR3 in amino acids: CASSSTSGGAYNEQFF. As DNA, the CDR3 is TGTGCCAGCAGCTCGACTAGCGGGGGGGCCTACAATGAGCAGTTCTTC. The whole variable domain, filled in from reference TRBV7-9 and TRBJ2-1, reads DTGVSQNPRHKITKRGQNVTFRCDPISEHNRLYWYRQTLGQGPEFLTYFQNEAQLEKSRLLSDRFSAERPKGSFSTLEIQRTEQGDSAMYLCASSSTSGGAYNEQFFGPGTRLTVL.

The J gene is TRBJ1-1, the V gene TRBV19, with 11 bases aligning to TRBD1. This CDR3 spans 15 amino acids. Trimming removed 7 bases from V and 6 bases from J; junction bases left unmatched: 10. The germline CDR1 and CDR2 sequences are LNHDA and SQIVND (reference sequence). The CDR3 coding sequence is TGTGCCAGTATTTATTCGGGACAGGGGGTTTCTGAAGCTTTCTTT. It yields the protein CASIYSGQGVSEAFF.

CDR3 sequence: CASSWDTGTDTQYF. CDR3 sequence (DNA): TGCGCCAGCAGCTGGGACACAGGCACAGATACGCAGTATTTT. The chain joins TRBV5-1 to TRBJ2-3; possibly TRBD1 for D (6 bases). Germline-derived CDR1 and CDR2 are SGHRS and YFSETQ. CDR3 length: 14 residues. The V end lost 3 bases, the J end lost 1 base, and 9 bases lay between the germline ends. The full variable domain, completed using reference TRBV5-1 and TRBJ2-3, is KAGVTQTPRYLIKTRGQQVTLSCSPISGHRSVSWYQQTPGQGLQFLFEYFSETQRNKGNFPGRFSGRQFSNSRSEMNVSTLELGDSALYLCASSWDTGTDTQYFGPGTRLTVL.

This clone was counted a single time. The chain carries TRBV19 and TRBJ2-7; D is perhaps TRBD2 (6 bases). The V end was cut by 5 bases, the J end by 0 bases, with 11 bases between. The V gene's germline CDR1 is LNHDA and CDR2 SQIVND (reference sequence). The CDR3 extends over 14 amino acids. As DNA, the CDR3 is TGTGCCAGTAGTTCTCGGGAGAGCTCCTACGAGCAGTACGTC. This gives the protein CASSSRESSYEQYV.

This sequence joins TRBV6-1 and TRBJ2-7; 8 bases align to TRBD1. Germline V gene sequence: CDR1 MNHNS, CDR2 SASEGT. The CDR3 has 16 residues. Trimming removed 3 bases from V and 2 bases from J; junction bases left unmatched: 9. CDR3 nucleotide sequence: TGTGCCAGCAGTGAGAGAAAGGGGACAGGTACCTACGAGCAGTACTTC. Translation: CASSERKGTGTYEQYF.

This rearrangement joins TRBV5-4 to TRBJ2-2; 8 bases match TRBD1. This CDR3 is 15 amino acids long. Germline CDR1 reads SGHNT; CDR2 reads YYREEE (reference sequence). V trimming: 4 bases; J trimming: 5 bases; junction bases outside the gene matches: 7. The CDR3 DNA reads as TGTGCCAGCAGCCCCGGACAGGGTCGAACCGGGGAGCTGTTTTTT. Protein sequence: CASSPGQGRTGELFF.

This clone has just a few counts. The V call is TRBV6-5, the J call TRBJ2-3; no reliable D call. Trimming took off 8 bases at V and 6 bases at J, with 15 bases between the two ends. The CDR3 consists of 13 residues. Germline V lookup: CDR1 MNHEY, CDR2 SVGAGI. CDR3 DNA sequence: TGTGCCAGCGCAGCCTCGGGTCCGGATACGCAGTATTTT. It is translated as CASAASGPDTQYF.

The chain links TRBV11-1 to TRBJ1-6, with D maybe TRBD1 (5 bases). Germline lookup yields CDR1 SGHAT and CDR2 FQDESV (reference sequence). Trimming pared 0 bases from V and 13 bases from J, leaving 22 bases between. This CDR3 is built from 17 residues. Here the CDR3 DNA reads TGTGCCAGCAGCTTAGCGGGGCAGGGCCCGGGCCGCCGGCCCCTCCACTTT. Translated, it gives CASSLAGQGPGRRPLHF.

The CDR3 coding sequence is TGCGCCAGCTGCCAACAGGGGGGCCCCAATCAGCCCCAGCATTTT. It encodes CASCQQGGPNQPQHF. The chain uses TRBV10-2 and TRBJ1-5; TRBD1 agrees at 8 bases. J lost 3 bases, V lost 8 bases, and 9 bases had no gene match. CDR1 is WSHSY, CDR2 SAAADI, per germline. There are 15 residues in the CDR3.

The chain links TRBV5-1 to TRBJ1-6; no clear D. Germline V gene data show CDR1 as SGHRS and CDR2 as YFSETQ. With 7 bases removed from V and 7 bases from J, the gap between germline ends came to 12 bases. The CDR3 loop spans 13 amino acids. The CDR3 protein is CASPHMANSPLHF. CDR3 in DNA: TGCGCCAGCCCTCATATGGCAAATTCACCCCTCCACTTT.

The rearrangement joins TRBV4-3 to TRBJ1-3; D ambiguous. Germline V gives CDR1 LGHNA, CDR2 YSLEER. CDR3 length equals 15 residues. The germline V and J ends were trimmed by 1 base and 8 bases, with 15 bases remaining between them. In nucleotides, the CDR3 is TGCGCCAGCAGCCAAGGAGGCACTGACGGGGACACCATATATTTT. Amino acids: CASSQGGTDGDTIYF.

The V call is TRBV6-5, the J call TRBJ2-3; no reliable D call. The germline V gene has CDR1 MNHEY and CDR2 SVGAGI. The CDR3 runs 14 residues. V was cut by 6 bases and J by 5 bases, with 15 bases left in between. CDR3 region: CASRPGVVKDTQYF. DNA of the CDR3: TGTGCCAGCAGACCAGGCGTTGTCAAAGATACGCAGTATTTT.

Regarding this clone: Compared with germline, one end of the junction differs, possibly owing to a read error. The chain links TRBV18 to TRBJ1-2, with 7 nucleotides matching TRBD1. From germline, CDR1 is KGHSH and CDR2 LQKENI. CDR3 length: 13 residues. The CDR3 nucleotides read TGTGCCAGCTCTCCACAGGGGAACTATGGCTACACCTTC. Translated: CASSPQGNYGYTF.

V is TRBV9 and J is TRBJ2-5, with TRBD1 as a possible D gene (5 bases). Germline CDR1 is SGDLS and CDR2 is YYNGEE. The CDR3 consists of 13 residues. The V gene lost 2 bases and the J gene lost 7 bases, with 12 bases spanning the gap. The CDR3 coding sequence is TGTGCCAGCAGCGTGGCCCCCCAGGGGACCCAGTACTTC. Translated: CASSVAPQGTQYF.

The rearrangement links TRBV5-1 to TRBJ2-5; 9 nucleotides match TRBD1. The CDR3 is made up of 17 amino acids. Germline values: CDR1 SGHRS, CDR2 YFSETQ. The V segment lost 0 bases and the J segment 6 bases; nucleotides outside the gene matches: 12. The CDR3: CASSLVLQGARAQTQYF. The CDR3, as DNA: TGCGCCAGCAGCTTGGTTTTACAGGGGGCGCGTGCCCAGACCCAGTACTTC.

This chain joins TRBV20-1 and TRBJ2-3; possibly TRBD2 for D (6 bases). Trimming removed 3 bases from V and 2 bases from J, with 15 bases in between. The CDR3 covers 15 residues. From germline, CDR1 is DFQATT and CDR2 SNEGSKA (reference sequence). For the CDR3, the DNA is TGCAGTGCTAGTGGTAGCGGCCTCTTCACAGATACGCAGTATTTT. Amino acids: CSASGSGLFTDTQYF.

The V call is TRBV6-2 or TRBV6-3, the J call TRBJ2-7; 9 positions match TRBD1. This CDR3 spans 16 amino acids. V gave up 0 bases and J gave up 4 bases; unmatched junction bases: 7. Looked up from germline, CDR1 is MNHEY and CDR2 is SVGEGT. The CDR3 DNA is TGTGCCAGCAGTTACTCTCGGACAGGGGTGGATTACGAGCAGTACTTC. This gives the protein CASSYSRTGVDYEQYF.

V usage is TRBV24-1 and J usage is TRBJ2-3; D is perhaps TRBD2 (5 bases). The ends were cut back, 2 bases at V and 2 bases at J, with 13 bases in the middle. This CDR3 is built from 16 residues. Germline-derived CDR1 and CDR2 are KGHDR and SFDVKD. This CDR3 reads CATSDSAEDLTDTQYF. The DNA of the CDR3 is TGTGCCACCAGTGATTCGGCGGAGGACCTCACAGATACGCAGTATTTT.